Sequencing of this T cell receptor beta chain was carried out in a study of shared clonotypes between healthy human individuals. Every subset's genomic DNA went evenly onto several immunoSEQ plates. Profiling relied on immunoSEQ multiplex PCR, and the TCRdb table lists in-frame clones only, not all of them. The table records approximately 2,200,000 clones, approximately 94% of them present only once. Positively selected for CCR7, the CD45RO-negative cells used as naive CD8 cells excluded terminally differentiated effector memory CD45RA+ cells. Germline V gene sequence: CDR1 SGDLS, CDR2 YYNGEE. Trimming at V came to 4 bases and at J to 3 bases, leaving 7 bases not matched to a gene. The CDR3 is 17 amino acids.

The sequenced sample was naive CD8+ T cells from PBMCs. This chain uses TRBV9 with TRBJ2-6; 10 bases fit TRBD1. The TCR was taken from a man between 18 and 35 years old in good health. Some clones in this sample may be carry-over from other donors' samples. Written as DNA, the CDR3 is TGTGCCAGCAGCATCAGACAGGGGGCTATTGGGGCCAACGTCCTGACTTTC. Its translation is CASSIRQGAIGANVLTF.